This entry lists 9 T cell receptor beta chains sequenced from one sample in a study of tumor-infiltrating lymphocytes in localized non-small cell lung cancer. Only in-frame clones appear in the TCRdb table, and some are missing; sequencing was by immunoSEQ multiplex PCR. This table holds roughly 7,000 clones, roughly 70% found once. The sample taken for sequencing was uninvolved lung tissue not adjacent to the tumor. Receptors originate from a human donor with non-small cell lung cancer.

Here the CDR3 DNA reads TGTGCCAGCAGCTCTACCATGGGACAGATAGATGGCTACACCTTC. It yields the protein CASSSTMGQIDGYTF. The rearrangement links TRBV11-1 to TRBJ1-2, with 7 bases aligning to TRBD1. Germline V CDR1 and CDR2: SGHAT, FQDESV (reference sequence). The CDR3 consists of 15 residues. J gave up 6 bases and V 4 bases, and 11 bases lay outside the gene matches. Full variable domain (missing parts from reference TRBV11-1 and TRBJ1-2): EAEVAQSPRYKITEKSQAVAFWCDPISGHATLYWYRQILGQGPELLVQFQDESVVDDSQLPKDRFSAERLKGVDSTLKIQPAELGDSAMYLCASSSTMGQIDGYTFGSGTRLTVV.

This clone was counted only a few times. The chain links TRBV27 to TRBJ1-2; D not certain. Germline assignment: CDR1 MNHEY and CDR2 SMNVEV (reference sequence). Deletions cut 8 bases from V and 2 bases from J, with 15 bases between. This CDR3 contains 14 residues. The CDR3 here is CASGDGGRNYGYTF. The CDR3 region has the DNA TGTGCCAGCGGTGATGGCGGGCGGAACTATGGCTACACCTTC.

The sample holds a few counts of this clone. The chain uses TRBV5-1 and TRBJ2-2; D unresolved. This CDR3 comprises 14 residues. Germline V gene lookup returns CDR1 SGHRS and CDR2 YFSETQ. V was cut by 7 bases and J by 4 bases, with 14 bases left in between. The CDR3: CASSPGDFTGELFF. The DNA of the CDR3 is TGCGCCAGCTCCCCTGGGGATTTCACCGGGGAGCTGTTTTTT.

The chain couples TRBV11-2 to TRBJ1-2; D not certain. The CDR3 extends over 14 amino acids. CDR1 is SGHAT and CDR2 is FQNNGV in the germline V gene. V was shortened by 1 base and J by 1 base, with 7 bases between the two germline ends. This chain's CDR3 is CASSLAGLNYGYTF. The DNA for the CDR3 is TGTGCCAGCAGCTTAGCGGGCCTTAACTATGGCTACACCTTC.

CDR3 in amino acids: CASSQSGGAYNEQFF. CDR3 nucleotides: TGTGCCAGCAGCCAAAGCGGGGGGGCCTACAATGAGCAGTTCTTC. The V gene is TRBV11-3, the J gene TRBJ2-1; TRBD2 matches at 10 bases. This CDR3 region has 15 residues. Trimming at V came to 5 bases and at J to 2 bases, leaving 3 bases not matched to a gene. CDR1 is SGHNT, CDR2 YENEEA, per germline.

By sample fraction, this clone is large. The CDR3 bases are TGTGCCAGCAGTCAGGACAGGGGGCCCTACGAGCAGTACTTC. Translation: CASSQDRGPYEQYF. The chain is built from TRBV27 and TRBJ2-7; the match to TRBD1 covers 11 bases. The CDR3 consists of 14 residues. Germline CDR1 and CDR2: MNHEY and SMNVEV (reference sequence). J was trimmed by 2 bases and V by 5 bases; bases with no gene match: 2.

DNA of the CDR3: TGTGCCAGCAGTGAATCCTACGGGGAGACCCAGTACTTC. It yields the protein CASSESYGETQYF. The chain uses TRBV25-1 and TRBJ2-5, with no clear D. The germline CDR1 and CDR2 sequences are MGHDK and SYGVNS. Trimming left V 1 base short and J 5 bases short, with 8 bases between. The CDR3 contains 13 residues. The full variable domain, rest sourced from reference TRBV25-1 and TRBJ2-5, is EADIYQTPRYLVIGTGKKITLECSQTMGHDKMYWYQQDPGMELHLIHYSYGVNSTEKGDLSSESTVSRIRTEHFPLTLESARPSHTSQYLCASSESYGETQYFGPGTRLLVL.

The genes are TRBV4-1 and TRBJ2-5; no firm D call. This CDR3 is built from 13 residues. The germline gives CDR1 MGHRA, CDR2 YSYEKL. Trimming cost V 6 bases and J 2 bases, with 10 bases left between them. CDR3 amino acids: CASRPHGQETQYF. CDR3 in DNA: TGCGCCAGCAGGCCCCACGGTCAAGAGACCCAGTACTTC.

This rearrangement joins TRBV5-4 to TRBJ1-5; maybe TRBD1 (5 bases). The ends were cut back, 1 base at V and 7 bases at J, with 12 bases in the middle. Germline lookup yields CDR1 SGHNT and CDR2 YYREEE (reference sequence). The CDR3 sequence is 14 residues long. CDR3 bases: TGTGCCAGCAGCTTGAATCAGGGCGAACAGCCCCAGCATTTT. Its translation is CASSLNQGEQPQHF.